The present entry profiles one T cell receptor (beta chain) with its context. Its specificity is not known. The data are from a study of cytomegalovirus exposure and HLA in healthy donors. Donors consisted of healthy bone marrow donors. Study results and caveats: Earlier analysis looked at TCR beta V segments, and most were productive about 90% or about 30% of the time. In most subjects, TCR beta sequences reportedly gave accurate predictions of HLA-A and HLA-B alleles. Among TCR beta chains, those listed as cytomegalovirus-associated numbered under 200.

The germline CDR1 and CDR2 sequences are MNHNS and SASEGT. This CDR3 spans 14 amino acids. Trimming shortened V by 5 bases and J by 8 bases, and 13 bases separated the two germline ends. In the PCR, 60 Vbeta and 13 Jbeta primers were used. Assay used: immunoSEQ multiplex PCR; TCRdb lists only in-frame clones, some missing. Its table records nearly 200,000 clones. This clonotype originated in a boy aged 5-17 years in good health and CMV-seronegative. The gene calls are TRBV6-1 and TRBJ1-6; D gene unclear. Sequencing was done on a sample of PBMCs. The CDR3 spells CASSTTRGDSPLHF. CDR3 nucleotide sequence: TGTGCCAGCAGTACGACCCGAGGAGATTCACCCCTCCACTTT.